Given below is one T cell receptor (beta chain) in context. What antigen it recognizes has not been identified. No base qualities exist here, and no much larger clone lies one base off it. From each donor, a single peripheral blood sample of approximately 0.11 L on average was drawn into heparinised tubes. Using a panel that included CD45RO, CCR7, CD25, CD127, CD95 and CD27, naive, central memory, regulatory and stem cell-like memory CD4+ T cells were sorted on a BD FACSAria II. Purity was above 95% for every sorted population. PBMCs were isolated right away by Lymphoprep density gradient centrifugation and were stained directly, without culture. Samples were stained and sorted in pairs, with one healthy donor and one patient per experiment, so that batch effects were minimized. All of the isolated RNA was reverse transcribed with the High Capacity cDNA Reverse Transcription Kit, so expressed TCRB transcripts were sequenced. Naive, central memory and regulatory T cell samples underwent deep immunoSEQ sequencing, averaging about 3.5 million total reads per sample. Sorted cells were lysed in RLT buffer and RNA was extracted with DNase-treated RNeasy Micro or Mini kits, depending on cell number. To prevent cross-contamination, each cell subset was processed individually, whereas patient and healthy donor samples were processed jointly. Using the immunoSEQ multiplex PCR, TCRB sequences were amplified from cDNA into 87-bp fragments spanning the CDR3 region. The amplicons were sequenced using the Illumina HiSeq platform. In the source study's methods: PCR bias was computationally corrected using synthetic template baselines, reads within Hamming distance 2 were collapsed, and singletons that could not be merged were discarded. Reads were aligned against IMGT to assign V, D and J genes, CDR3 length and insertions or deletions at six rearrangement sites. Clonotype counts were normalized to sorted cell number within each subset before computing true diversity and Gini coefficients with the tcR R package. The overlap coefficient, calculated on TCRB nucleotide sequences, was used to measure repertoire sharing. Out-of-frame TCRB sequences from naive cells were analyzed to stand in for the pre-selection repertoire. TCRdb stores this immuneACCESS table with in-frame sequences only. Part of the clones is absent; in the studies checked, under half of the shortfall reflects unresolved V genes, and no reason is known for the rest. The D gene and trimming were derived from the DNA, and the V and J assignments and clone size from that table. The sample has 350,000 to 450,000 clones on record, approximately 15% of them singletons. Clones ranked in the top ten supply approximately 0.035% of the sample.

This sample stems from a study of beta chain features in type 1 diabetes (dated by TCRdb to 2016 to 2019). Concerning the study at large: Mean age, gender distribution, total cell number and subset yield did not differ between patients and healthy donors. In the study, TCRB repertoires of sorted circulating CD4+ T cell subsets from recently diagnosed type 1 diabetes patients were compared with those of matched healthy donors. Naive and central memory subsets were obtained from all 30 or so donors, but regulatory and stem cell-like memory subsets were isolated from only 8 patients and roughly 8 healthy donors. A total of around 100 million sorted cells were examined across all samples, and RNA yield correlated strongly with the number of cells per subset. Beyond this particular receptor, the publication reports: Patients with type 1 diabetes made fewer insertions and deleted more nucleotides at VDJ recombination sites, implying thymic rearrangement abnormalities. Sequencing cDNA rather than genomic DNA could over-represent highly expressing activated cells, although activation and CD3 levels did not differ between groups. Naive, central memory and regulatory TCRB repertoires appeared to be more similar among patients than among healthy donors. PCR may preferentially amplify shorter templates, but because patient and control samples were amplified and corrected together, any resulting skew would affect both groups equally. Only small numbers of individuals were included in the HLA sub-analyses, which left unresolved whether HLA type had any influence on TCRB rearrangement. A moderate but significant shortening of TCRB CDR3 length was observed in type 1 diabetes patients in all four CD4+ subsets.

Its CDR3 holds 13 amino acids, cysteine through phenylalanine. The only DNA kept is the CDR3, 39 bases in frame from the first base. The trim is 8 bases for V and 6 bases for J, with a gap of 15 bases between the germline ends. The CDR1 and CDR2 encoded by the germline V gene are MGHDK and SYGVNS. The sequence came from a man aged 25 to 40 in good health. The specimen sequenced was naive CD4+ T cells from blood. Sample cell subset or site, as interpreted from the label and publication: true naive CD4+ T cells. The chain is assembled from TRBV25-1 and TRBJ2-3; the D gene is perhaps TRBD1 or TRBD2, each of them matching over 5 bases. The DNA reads TGTGCCAGCCCTCCGGGACCGTCGGATACGCAGTATTTT. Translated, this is CASPPGPSDTQYF.